This T cell receptor beta chain was recovered during a study of memory CD4+ T cells and cytomegalovirus serostatus. The CDR3 is 11 residues long. CDR1 is SNHLY and CDR2 is FYNNEI in the germline V gene. V lost 3 bases, J lost 10 bases, and 7 bases lay in between. The sort gate was single viable CD3+CD4+CD8-CD45RO+ cells for memory CD4+ T cells. Using immunoSEQ multiplex PCR, the repertoire was profiled, and TCRdb retains in-frame clones only, with some absent. Among around 38,000 clones listed, 76% were seen once. The chain links TRBV2 to TRBJ2-1; D gene ambiguous. The TCR comes from an adult in good health and CMV-seronegative. The specimen sequenced was memory CD4+ T cells from blood. CDR3 nucleotide sequence: TGTGCCAGCAGTGAGGGATGGGAGCAGTTCTTC. Protein product: CASSEGWEQFF.